These 28 T cell receptor beta chains originate from one sample sequenced in a study of chemoradiotherapy in HPV16-positive cancers. Sequencing was performed with immunoSEQ multiplex PCR; in TCRdb, only in-frame clones are kept and a portion is missing. The table lists over 9,000 clones, about 80% of them singletons. Sequencing was performed on blood, taken from a patient who underwent chemoradiotherapy. The receptors originated from a human donor with HPV-associated anogenital cancer.

The chain carries TRBV29-1 and TRBJ2-1; TRBD2 agrees at 7 bases. This CDR3 region has 14 residues. Germline assignment: CDR1 SQVTM and CDR2 ANQGSEA. J gave up 8 bases and V 4 bases, and 11 bases lay outside the gene matches. The CDR3 protein is CSVVRTSRADEQFF. The CDR3 nucleotides read TGCAGCGTTGTAAGGACTAGTAGGGCGGATGAGCAGTTCTTC.

The chain carries TRBV12-5 and TRBJ1-6; TRBD1 might be the D (6 bases). CDR1 and CDR2 (germline): LGHNT, FRNRAP. The V gene lost 1 base and the J gene lost 13 bases, with 38 bases spanning the gap. CDR3 length equals 22 residues. The CDR3 protein is CASGLDPGRGHGGAGRMRPLHF. The CDR3 nucleotides are TGTGCTAGTGGTTTGGACCCCGGTCGGGGACATGGGGGCGCAGGGAGAATGAGGCCCCTCCACTTT.

The table lists this clone with a count of one. This chain links TRBV15 with TRBJ1-4, with 9 bases matching TRBD1. This CDR3 has 16 residues. CDR1 LNHNV and CDR2 YYDKDF come from the germline V gene (reference sequence). The V gene end was trimmed by 2 bases and the J gene end by 5 bases; junction bases not matched to a gene: 6. The chain's CDR3 is CATSRRTGTGNEKLFF. The CDR3 region has the DNA TGTGCCACCAGCAGACGTACCGGGACAGGGAATGAAAAACTGTTTTTT.

This chain connects TRBV28 to TRBJ1-3; 8 bases are a match to TRBD1. Trimming cost V 6 bases and J 3 bases; bases outside gene matches: 10. Germline V gene sequence: CDR1 MDHEN, CDR2 SYDVKM. This CDR3 region has 16 residues. This CDR3 is CASRPTGQVYGNTIYF. Here the CDR3 DNA reads TGTGCCAGCAGGCCCACGGGACAGGTTTATGGAAACACCATATATTTT.

The chain has TRBV5-1 and TRBJ1-2; no clear D. Germline V gives CDR1 SGHRS, CDR2 YFSETQ. The CDR3 is made up of 13 amino acids. V was shortened by 4 bases and J by 8 bases, with 15 bases between the two germline ends. This CDR3 is CASSHSPGRGYTF. CDR3 in DNA: TGCGCCAGCAGCCATAGCCCCGGGCGGGGCTACACCTTC.

This clone was found once. The chain links TRBV6-6 to TRBJ2-1; D remains unclear. Germline lookup yields CDR1 MNHNY and CDR2 SVGAGI (reference sequence). CDR3 length equals 11 residues. The V end was cut by 4 bases, the J end by 3 bases, with 1 base between. CDR3 in amino acids: CASSFYNEQFF. Written as DNA, the CDR3 is TGTGCCAGCAGTTTCTACAATGAGCAGTTCTTC.

This sequence joins TRBV11-2 and TRBJ2-2; 7 nucleotides line up with TRBD1. The germline CDR1 and CDR2 sequences are SGHAT and FQNNGV. CDR3 length: 17 residues. V dropped 4 bases and J dropped 1; count of bases not matched to a gene: 9. CDR3 DNA: TGTGCCAGCAGCTCCTGGGGCTGGACAGGGAACACCGGGGAGCTGTTTTTT. Translation: CASSSWGWTGNTGELFF.

The table lists this clone with a count of one. The V call is TRBV5-1, the J call TRBJ1-4; D possibly corresponds to TRBD1 (6 bases). The CDR3 extends over 14 amino acids. V lost 0 bases and J 8 bases, leaving 11 bases between the germline ends. Germline values: CDR1 SGHRS, CDR2 YFSETQ. CDR3: CASSLAWGREKLFF. The CDR3 nucleotides are TGCGCCAGCAGCTTGGCCTGGGGGCGCGAAAAACTGTTTTTT.

The gene calls are TRBV4-3 and TRBJ2-1; D call uncertain. This CDR3 is built from 15 residues. Per germline, CDR1 LGHNA and CDR2 YSLEER. V shed 1 base and J shed 0 bases, with 7 bases lying between them. Here the CDR3 reads CASSQASASYNEQFF. In DNA form, the CDR3 reads TGCGCCAGCAGCCAAGCCAGCGCCTCCTACAATGAGCAGTTCTTC.

The chain combines TRBV7-2 with TRBJ1-2; a possible D gene is TRBD1 (6 bases). Germline V gives CDR1 SGHTA, CDR2 FQGNSA. This CDR3 is built from 18 residues. Trimming removed 4 bases from V and 1 base from J, with 22 bases in between. The CDR3 protein is CASSSPGASKNLNYGYTF. In DNA form, the CDR3 reads TGTGCCAGCAGCTCCCCGGGGGCTAGCAAGAATCTTAACTATGGCTACACCTTC. Filled out from reference TRBV7-2 and TRBJ1-2, the complete variable domain reads GAGVSQSPSNKVTEKGKDVELRCDPISGHTALYWYRQSLGQGLEFLIYFQGNSAPDKSGLPSDRFSAERTGGSVSTLTIQRTQQEDSAVYLCASSSPGASKNLNYGYTFGSGTRLTVV.

This chain connects TRBV19 to TRBJ1-2, with D possibly TRBD1 on 6 matching bases. Germline V gene sequence: CDR1 LNHDA, CDR2 SQIVND (reference sequence). Trimming took 4 bases from V and 2 from J, leaving 17 bases between them. The CDR3 totals 16 residues. The CDR3 protein is CASSNLDSPSNYGYTF. CDR3 bases: TGTGCCAGTAGTAACCTGGACAGCCCAAGCAACTATGGCTACACCTTC.

The chain combines TRBV5-1 with TRBJ1-4; tentative D call: TRBD1 (5 bases). The CDR3 spans 14 residues. Germline-derived CDR1 and CDR2 are SGHRS and YFSETQ. Trimming removed 7 bases at V and 4 bases at J, with 14 bases between. The CDR3 DNA follows: TGCGCCAGCCACGAGGGGACTGTTAATGAAAAACTGTTTTTT. It is translated as CASHEGTVNEKLFF.

The rearrangement links TRBV7-8 to TRBJ2-1; D is possibly TRBD2 (6 bases). The CDR3 has 16 amino acids. V shed 5 bases and J shed 0 bases, with 14 bases lying between them. The germline CDR1 and CDR2 sequences are SGHVS and FQNEAQ. DNA for the CDR3: TGTGCCAGCAGCCCGATCCTAGCGAGCTCCTACAATGAGCAGTTCTTC. Translated, it gives CASSPILASSYNEQFF.

The rearrangement uses TRBV7-3 and TRBJ2-6; D is ambiguous. Germline lookup yields CDR1 SGHTA and CDR2 FQGTGA. The V and J ends lost 2 bases and 1 base respectively, with 3 bases between them. There are 14 residues in the CDR3. CDR3 DNA sequence: TGTGCCAGCAGCTTAGGGTCTGGGGCCAACGTCCTGACTTTC. Translation: CASSLGSGANVLTF.

The rearrangement links TRBV4-2 to TRBJ2-1; TRBD1 agrees at 11 bases. V shed 0 bases, J shed 6 bases, and the junction held 4 bases outside the gene matches. This CDR3 spans 16 amino acids. CDR1 and CDR2 (germline): LGHNA, YNFKEQ. The CDR3 loop reads CASSQDRGTGGNEQFF. CDR3 sequence (DNA): TGTGCCAGCAGCCAAGATAGGGGGACAGGGGGCAATGAGCAGTTCTTC.

This clone was counted a single time. This chain joins TRBV5-4 and TRBJ2-5; perhaps TRBD1 as D (6 bases). The CDR3 has 15 residues. V was clipped by 3 bases and J by 4 bases, with 16 bases between them. The V gene's germline CDR1 is SGHNT and CDR2 YYREEE (reference sequence). The CDR3 region is CASSSRQDWGETQYF. CDR3 coding DNA: TGTGCCAGCAGCTCCCGACAGGACTGGGGAGAGACCCAGTACTTC.

The rearrangement links TRBV5-1 to TRBJ2-7, with TRBD1 matching over 9 bases. J lost 2 bases, V lost 0 bases, and 3 bases had no gene match. CDR3 size: 15 residues. CDR1 and CDR2 (germline): SGHRS, YFSETQ. This CDR3 reads CASSLEGQGTYEQYF. The CDR3 nucleotides read TGCGCCAGCAGCTTGGAGGGACAGGGCACCTACGAGCAGTACTTC. Combining the CDR3 with reference TRBV5-1 and TRBJ2-7 gives the whole variable domain KAGVTQTPRYLIKTRGQQVTLSCSPISGHRSVSWYQQTPGQGLQFLFEYFSETQRNKGNFPGRFSGRQFSNSRSEMNVSTLELGDSALYLCASSLEGQGTYEQYFGPGTRLTVT.

The chain combines TRBV6-5 with TRBJ1-6; D is uncertain. This CDR3 is built from 13 residues. Germline values: CDR1 MNHEY, CDR2 SVGAGI. With 2 bases removed from V and 10 bases from J, the gap between germline ends came to 9 bases. CDR3 sequence reads: CASSYTTKSPLHF. The CDR3 region has the DNA TGTGCCAGCAGTTACACGACGAAATCACCCCTCCACTTT.

This clone was picked up one time. The gene calls are TRBV7-9 and TRBJ2-5; D perhaps matches TRBD2 (6 bases). CDR3 size: 14 residues. V lost 1 base and J lost 5, with 11 bases in between. Germline lookup yields CDR1 SEHNR and CDR2 FQNEAQ (reference sequence). This CDR3 is CASSLVGGWETQYF. The CDR3 DNA sequence: TGTGCCAGCAGCTTAGTCGGGGGATGGGAGACCCAGTACTTC.

This chain connects TRBV19 to TRBJ2-4; 7 bases line up with TRBD2. The CDR3 is 17 residues long. V lost 4 bases to trimming and J lost 0 bases; unmatched junction nucleotides: 9. Germline CDR1 reads LNHDA; CDR2 reads SQIVND (reference sequence). CDR3 sequence: CASSSRGGGLAKNIQYF. CDR3 DNA: TGTGCCAGTAGTAGCCGTGGGGGGGGATTAGCCAAAAACATTCAGTACTTC.

The chain carries TRBV12-5 and TRBJ1-1; the D is unclear. The ends were cut back, 3 bases at V and 4 bases at J, with 9 bases in the middle. Looked up from germline, CDR1 is LGHNT and CDR2 is FRNRAP. The length of the CDR3 is 13 residues. The CDR3 sequence is CASGFAGATEAFF. The CDR3 bases are TGTGCTAGTGGTTTTGCGGGAGCCACTGAAGCTTTCTTT.

The chain employs TRBV27 and TRBJ2-5; possibly TRBD2 for D (5 bases). The germline V gene encodes CDR1 MNHEY and CDR2 SMNVEV (reference sequence). There are 15 residues in the CDR3. V was pared by 4 bases and J by 2 bases, with 14 bases between. The CDR3 sequence: CASSSRLTSQETQYF. The CDR3 nucleotides are TGTGCCAGCAGTTCCCGACTAACCTCGCAAGAGACCCAGTACTTC.

The J gene is TRBJ1-5, the V gene TRBV7-2; no clear D. Trimming shortened V by 1 base and J by 3 bases, and 10 bases separated the two germline ends. CDR3 length: 15 amino acids. Germline values: CDR1 SGHTA, CDR2 FQGNSA. The DNA of the CDR3 is TGTGCCAGCAGCTTAGAGGTAGGGTCCAATCAGCCCCAGCATTTT. Translated: CASSLEVGSNQPQHF.

The chain couples TRBV28 to TRBJ1-4; D might be TRBD1 (6 bases). The CDR3 has 17 residues. Between the trimmed V and J ends, which lost 3 bases and 0 bases, there was a span of 14 bases. Germline V gene data show CDR1 as MDHEN and CDR2 as SYDVKM. DNA for the CDR3: TGTGCCAGCAGTTTGGCAGGGGCCTCTGCAACTAATGAAAAACTGTTTTTT. Residues: CASSLAGASATNEKLFF.

The chain couples TRBV7-2 to TRBJ2-1, with D unclear. The V and J ends lost 3 bases and 3 bases respectively, with 9 bases between them. The CDR3 contains 14 residues. Germline V gene lookup returns CDR1 SGHTA and CDR2 FQGNSA. This chain's CDR3 is CASSLSQGYNEQFF. CDR3 in DNA: TGTGCCAGCAGCTTGAGCCAAGGCTACAATGAGCAGTTCTTC.

The rearrangement joins TRBV7-2 to TRBJ1-1; D possibly corresponds to TRBD1 (5 bases). Trimming took off 5 bases at V and 0 bases at J, with 16 bases between the two ends. Germline CDR1 and CDR2: SGHTA and FQGNSA. This CDR3 spans 16 amino acids. The CDR3 sequence: CASSPRTGTVNTEAFF. The CDR3 DNA is TGTGCCAGCAGCCCTCGAACAGGCACCGTGAACACTGAAGCTTTCTTT. Looking up the rest from reference TRBV7-2 and TRBJ1-1 gives the full variable domain: GAGVSQSPSNKVTEKGKDVELRCDPISGHTALYWYRQSLGQGLEFLIYFQGNSAPDKSGLPSDRFSAERTGGSVSTLTIQRTQQEDSAVYLCASSPRTGTVNTEAFFGQGTRLTVV.

J is TRBJ2-1 and V is TRBV5-6, with D unclear. This CDR3 has 12 amino acids. Germline V lookup: CDR1 SGHDT, CDR2 YYEEEE. V dropped 2 bases and J dropped 9 bases, with 9 bases sitting between them. Written as DNA, the CDR3 is TGTGCCAGCAGCTTTGTAAGGGCTGAGCAGTTCTTC. Translation gives CASSFVRAEQFF.

This rearrangement joins TRBV21-1 to TRBJ1-1; TRBD1 is the table's D call and was not checked against the DNA. TRBV21-1 corresponds to a pseudogene. The CDR3 is 14 residues long. In DNA, the CDR3 is TGTGCCAGCAGCACCCCAATACAGGGCTCTGGAGCTTTCTTT. Translated: CASSTPIQGSGAFF.